This T cell receptor beta chain was sequenced in a study of cytomegalovirus exposure and HLA in healthy donors. In the study overall: From 170 million or so T cells, an earlier analysis saw roughly 100 million unique TCR beta sequences. Study outcomes and limitations: Cytomegalovirus-associated TCR beta chains were listed, numbering over 150. Analyzed later, association rates of TCRs varied across HLA loci, with DRB1 most and HLA-C fewest.

The PCR used 60 Vbeta and 13 Jbeta primers. The assay was immunoSEQ multiplex PCR, and TCRdb's table has in-frame clones only and misses some. Of more than 250,000 clones in the sample, roughly 89% were seen once. Deletions cut 5 bases from V and 1 base from J, with 11 bases between. From germline, CDR1 is KGHSH and CDR2 LQKENI. This CDR3 is built from 14 residues. About this clone: Its antigen is as yet unknown.

This TCR came from a woman younger than 35 in good health and CMV-seronegative. The specimen sequenced was PBMCs. The chain has TRBV18 and TRBJ1-1; D is ambiguous. The CDR3 reads CASSTAGQNTEAFF. The DNA for the CDR3 is TGTGCCAGCTCAACGGCAGGTCAGAACACTGAAGCTTTCTTT.